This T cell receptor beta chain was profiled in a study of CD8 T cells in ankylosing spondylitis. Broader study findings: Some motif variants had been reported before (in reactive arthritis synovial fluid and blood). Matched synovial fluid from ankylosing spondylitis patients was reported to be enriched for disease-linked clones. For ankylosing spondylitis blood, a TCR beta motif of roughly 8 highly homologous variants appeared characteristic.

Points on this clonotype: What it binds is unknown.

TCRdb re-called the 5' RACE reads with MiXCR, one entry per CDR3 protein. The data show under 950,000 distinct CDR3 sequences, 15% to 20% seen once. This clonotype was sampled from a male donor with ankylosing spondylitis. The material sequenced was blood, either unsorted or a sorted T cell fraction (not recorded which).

CDR3 region: CASSPAGTGGDGYTF. The CDR3 DNA follows: TGCGCCAGCAGCCCTGCCGGGACAGGGGGCGATGGCTACACCTTC. The rearrangement joins TRBV5-1 to TRBJ1-2, with 12 bases that match TRBD1. This CDR3 is built from 15 residues. CDR1 SGHRS and CDR2 YFSETQ come from the germline V gene. J gave up 6 bases and V 4 bases, and 7 bases lay outside the gene matches.